A single sample gave rise to the 19 T cell receptor beta chains below, sequenced in a study of T cell repertoires in cytomegalovirus infection. Each CDR3 protein is one row after TCRdb ran MiXCR on the reads. The sample comprises roughly 230,000 distinct CDR3 sequences, about a sixth of which are singletons, and about half rests with the top ten. The sample consisted of CD8+ T cells from PBMCs. The receptors derive from a human donor in good health (CMV status not recorded). Some clones in this sample may be carry-over from other donors' samples.

This rearrangement joins TRBV20-1 to TRBJ2-7; 10 bases are shared with TRBD1. The ends lost 3 bases at V and 2 bases at J; junction bases unmatched: 7. Germline V gives CDR1 DFQATT, CDR2 SNEGSKA (reference sequence). There are 15 residues in the CDR3. CDR3 residues: CSASGTGAKTYEQYF. The CDR3 bases are TGCAGTGCTAGCGGGACAGGGGCCAAGACCTACGAGCAGTACTTC.

The chain combines TRBV5-6 with TRBJ1-2; D is unresolved. The CDR3 is 15 residues long. The germline V and J ends were trimmed by 0 bases and 13 bases, with 22 bases remaining between them. Germline assignment: CDR1 SGHDT and CDR2 YYEEEE. In DNA, the CDR3 is TGTGCCAGCAGCTTGGTAGGCACGGACTCATCGGGCCTCACCTTC. It is translated as CASSLVGTDSSGLTF.

There are many counts of this clonotype. The V gene is TRBV7-6, the J gene TRBJ2-7, with TRBD2 matching over 7 bases. This CDR3 spans 14 amino acids. Losses at the gene ends were 5 bases for V and 2 bases for J; bases not matched to a gene: 6. Germline loops: CDR1 SGHVS, CDR2 FNYEAQ. The CDR3 DNA sequence: TGTGCCAGCAGCCCCGGGGGGACTGCCTACGAGCAGTACTTC. Translated: CASSPGGTAYEQYF.

The rearrangement links TRBV5-1 to TRBJ1-1; perhaps TRBD1 as D (5 bases). Germline CDR1 and CDR2: SGHRS and YFSETQ. The CDR3 is 14 amino acids. Trimming took 4 bases from V and 6 from J, leaving 16 bases between them. The CDR3: CASSLGRGEAEAFF. CDR3 nucleotide sequence: TGCGCCAGCAGCCTGGGACGGGGCGAGGCTGAAGCTTTCTTT.

In its sample, this clonotype was seen a few times. The chain uses TRBV7-9 and TRBJ1-4; D unclear. V was cut by 0 bases and J by 8 bases, with 16 bases left in between. CDR1 SEHNR and CDR2 FQNEAQ come from the germline V gene (reference sequence). This CDR3 has 16 residues. This CDR3 reads CASSLATEQWKEKLFF. The CDR3 nucleotides are TGTGCCAGCAGCTTAGCGACGGAACAATGGAAGGAAAAACTGTTTTTT. The full variable domain, its missing parts supplied by reference TRBV7-9 and TRBJ1-4, is DTGVSQNPRHKITKRGQNVTFRCDPISEHNRLYWYRQTLGQGPEFLTYFQNEAQLEKSRLLSDRFSAERPKGSFSTLEIQRTEQGDSAMYLCASSLATEQWKEKLFFGSGTQLSVL.

There are a few counts of this clonotype. The chain uses TRBV6-1 and TRBJ2-7; D is possibly TRBD1 or TRBD2 (5 bases each). The CDR3 contains 12 residues. The germline V gene encodes CDR1 MNHNS and CDR2 SASEGT. The V end lost 7 bases, the J end lost 2 bases, and 9 bases lay between the germline ends. In DNA form, the CDR3 reads TGTGCCAGCAATGGGGACGCCTACGAGCAGTACTTC. It codes for CASNGDAYEQYF.

This clonotype occurred a few times. The chain couples TRBV29-1 to TRBJ2-3; perhaps TRBD1 as D (6 bases). CDR1 and CDR2 (germline): SQVTM, ANQGSEA. This CDR3 comprises 19 residues. Trimming shortened V by 3 bases and J by 2 bases, and 27 bases separated the two germline ends. In nucleotides, the CDR3 is TGCAGCGTTGATCCCCCTCGCGGGTCGGGACACGAGCACACAGATACGCAGTATTTT. It codes for CSVDPPRGSGHEHTDTQYF.

The sample holds many counts of this clonotype. CDR3 amino acids: CASTLRGNEQFF. The CDR3, as DNA: TGTGCCAGCACCCTAAGGGGCAATGAGCAGTTCTTC. The V gene is TRBV7-8, the J gene TRBJ2-1, with D possibly TRBD1 on 5 matching bases. CDR3 length: 12 residues. Germline V gives CDR1 SGHVS, CDR2 FQNEAQ. The V and J ends lost 7 bases and 6 bases respectively, with 10 bases between them.

This clonotype was detected only a few times. J is TRBJ1-1 and V is TRBV7-2, with D uncertain. Trimming took off 1 base at V and 2 bases at J, with 8 bases between the two ends. The CDR3 extends over 14 amino acids. Germline V lookup: CDR1 SGHTA, CDR2 FQGNSA. In nucleotides, the CDR3 is TGTGCCAGCAGCTTAGAGATAACAAACACTGAAGCTTTCTTT. Translation gives CASSLEITNTEAFF.

CDR3 DNA: TGCGCCAGCAGCCGGTCAGACAGCCAGCCCCAGCATTTT. It is translated as CASSRSDSQPQHF. The chain recombines TRBV4-1 with TRBJ1-5, with D maybe TRBD1 (5 bases). V lost 4 bases to trimming and J lost 7 bases, with 11 bases between them. Germline assignment: CDR1 MGHRA and CDR2 YSYEKL. CDR3 length: 13 amino acids.

CDR3 in amino acids: CASSPEGHGYTF. The CDR3 DNA is TGTGCCAGCTCACCTGAAGGCCATGGCTACACCTTC. The V call is TRBV18, the J call TRBJ1-2; the D is unclear. The CDR3 covers 12 residues. Germline CDR1 is KGHSH and CDR2 is LQKENI. Trimming shortened V by 3 bases and J by 6 bases, and 8 bases separated the two germline ends.

V and J are TRBV27 and TRBJ1-5; TRBD1 is a possible D gene (5 bases). The CDR3 is made up of 15 amino acids. Germline CDR1 MNHEY, CDR2 SMNVEV (reference sequence). V shed 6 bases and J shed 6 bases, with 18 bases lying between them. The CDR3 sequence is CASSPQGFAGQPQHF. CDR3 bases: TGTGCCAGCAGCCCCCAGGGTTTTGCGGGTCAGCCCCAGCATTTT.

There are many counts of this clonotype. J is TRBJ2-5 and V is TRBV7-6, with D possibly being TRBD1 (5 bases). The V end was cut by 6 bases, the J end by 1 base, with 12 bases between. Germline loops: CDR1 SGHVS, CDR2 FNYEAQ. The CDR3 runs to 14 residues. The CDR3 protein is CASRLRQSQETQYF. The DNA for the CDR3 is TGTGCCAGCAGGCTACGACAGAGCCAAGAGACCCAGTACTTC.

This clonotype was seen a few times. CDR3 bases: TGCAGTGCCTCTGTGGGGGGGGGCAGGCAGCCCCAGCATTTT. Encoded protein: CSASVGGGRQPQHF. V gene TRBV20-1 combines with J gene TRBJ1-5, with a tentative D call TRBD1 (6 bases). The V end lost 6 bases, the J end lost 7 bases, and 19 bases lay between the germline ends. Germline V lookup: CDR1 DFQATT, CDR2 SNEGSKA (reference sequence). The CDR3 sequence is 14 residues long.

This clonotype was counted at least ten times. The chain carries TRBV11-3 and TRBJ2-3; D is perhaps TRBD1 (6 bases). V lost 4 bases and J 2 bases, leaving 13 bases between the germline ends. Per germline, CDR1 SGHNT and CDR2 YENEEA. The CDR3 has 15 amino acids. The CDR3 spells CASSSRTENTDTQYF. The DNA for the CDR3 is TGTGCCAGCAGCTCCCGGACAGAAAACACAGATACGCAGTATTTT.

The chain recombines TRBV14 with TRBJ2-1, with TRBD2 as a possible D gene (7 bases). V was trimmed by 5 bases and J by 4 bases, leaving 12 bases between them. Germline-derived CDR1 and CDR2 are SGHDN and FVKESK. There are 14 residues in the CDR3. The CDR3 region has the DNA TGTGCCAGCAGCGGGGGGGCGTATTACAATGAGCAGTTCTTC. It encodes CASSGGAYYNEQFF. Based on the CDR3 plus reference TRBV14 and TRBJ2-1, the full variable domain is EAGVTQFPSHSVIEKGQTVTLRCDPISGHDNLYWYRRVMGKEIKFLLHFVKESKQDESGMPNNRFLAERTGGTYSTLKVQPAELEDSGVYFCASSGGAYYNEQFFGPGTRLTVL.

By share, this clonotype counts as large. This chain connects TRBV7-2 to TRBJ2-1, with D possibly being TRBD1 or TRBD2 (6 bases each). Germline values: CDR1 SGHTA, CDR2 FQGNSA. This CDR3 has 15 amino acids. V lost 1 base to trimming and J lost 10 bases, with 17 bases between them. The CDR3 DNA reads as TGTGCCAGCAGCTTAGATTTTTTCGGGGGCTGGGAGCAGTTCTTC. It yields the protein CASSLDFFGGWEQFF.

The chain joins TRBV5-4 to TRBJ1-1; no clear D gene. The germline gives CDR1 SGHNT, CDR2 YYREEE (reference sequence). The CDR3 length is 14 residues. V was trimmed by 0 bases and J by 9 bases, leaving 15 bases between them. The CDR3 nucleotides read TGTGCCAGCAGCTTGGGCCTTGGGGAAACTAAAGCTTTCTTT. It is translated as CASSLGLGETKAFF.

This clonotype has at least ten counts. The chain combines TRBV11-1 with TRBJ2-7; 8 positions match TRBD1. Germline V gene sequence: CDR1 SGHAT, CDR2 FQDESV (reference sequence). The V gene end was trimmed by 5 bases and the J gene end by 2 bases; junction bases not matched to a gene: 8. The CDR3 spans 15 residues. The CDR3 sequence: CASSHDRGATYEQYF. CDR3 sequence (DNA): TGTGCCAGCAGCCATGACAGGGGCGCAACCTACGAGCAGTACTTC.